The clone carrying this T cell receptor beta chain has just a few counts. The antigen is not known. The donors, all healthy, were Caucasians living in Russia, aged roughly 6 to 100. This entry is derived from a study of blood T cells in healthy people across ages. V lost 1 base to trimming and J lost 2 bases, with 11 bases between them. The CDR3 is 16 residues long. Germline CDR1 and CDR2: SGHTA and FQGTGA. Combining a sample-barcoded 5' primer with a J-beta primer mix, a second PCR ran for roughly 7 to 11 cycles. Every cDNA was tagged by a template-switch adaptor with 12 random nucleotides. One entry per CDR3 protein, called by TCRdb with MiXCR from the 5' RACE reads. Counted here are fewer than 900,000 distinct CDR3 sequences, 36% occurring once; the ten biggest clones make up 13%. Study-level points and caveats: Estimates of total diversity, which came from one million sequenced T cells, were considered to be underestimates.

The sample taken for sequencing was blood. J is TRBJ2-2 and V is TRBV7-3, with unresolved D. The sequence was obtained from a man aged 18 to 29 in good health. CDR3 amino acids: CASSLNGGSNTGELFF. The CDR3, as DNA: TGTGCCAGCAGCTTAAATGGTGGCAGCAACACCGGGGAGCTGTTTTTT.